This T cell receptor (beta chain) was identified in a study of regulatory T cells in long-lasting Graves disease (dated by TCRdb to the early 2020s). Regarding the complete study: Antithyroid drugs had been taken for less than 3 months by newly diagnosed Graves' disease patients. A total of around 33 samples underwent TCR sequencing, from roughly 13 patients with persistent Graves' disease and around 20 patients with newly diagnosed Graves' disease. Persistent Graves' disease patients were compared with newly diagnosed Graves' disease patients by peripheral blood TCR sequencing and RNA sequencing. The study took place in China and was registered as a clinical trial. General conclusions and limits of the study: Compared with newly diagnosed patients, persistent Graves' disease patients had lower TCR Shannon entropy and fewer highly expanded clones, which suggests clonal expansion. Patients with persistent disease shared more public clonotypes (approximately 2,500) than newly diagnosed patients did (966). The study examined only peripheral blood because the primary lesion, thyroid tissue, could not be accessed. As a limitation, the authors acknowledged that the small sample size may reduce accuracy. Sequencing and analysis were limited to the TCR beta chain.

This sample's time point label indicates: newly diagnosed GD, antithyroid drugs for less than 3 months. RNA was extracted from PBMCs in TRIzol for both TCR sequencing and RNA sequencing. The diagnosis of Graves' disease was made according to American Thyroid Association guidelines. Patients were recruited from an endocrinology department in Xi'an, China. Each patient gave approximately 10 milliliters of peripheral blood, collected in an EDTA anticoagulant tube. Ficoll Paque Plus density gradient separation was used to isolate PBMCs, and no further T cell sorting was performed. An Agilent 2100 Bioanalyzer and agarose gel were used to assess RNA quality, and a NanoDrop 2000 was used to measure RNA concentration. This clonotype was counted between two and nine times. The antigen it binds to is not known. No much larger clonotype is one base removed from it; base qualities were not supplied. Libraries were prepared through multiplex PCR. Sequencing instrument: Illumina HiSeq 4000. TCR beta libraries were built with iRepertoire HTBI primers and Arm-PCR amplification of CDR3 regions. Before sequencing, the PCR products went through gel purification. In the authors' own workflow: Gene usage analysis of CDR3 amino acid clonotypes used the 55 to 65 TRBV and 14 TRBJ segments found across samples. Filtered high-quality paired reads were merged into contigs using COPE and FqMerger. BLAST was used to align contigs to the IMGT TRBV, TRBD and TRBJ reference genes, and CDR3 was defined following IMGT. Any clonotype with a frequency above 0.1% was classified as a highly expanded clone. Shannon entropy served as the measure of repertoire diversity, while the Gini coefficient captured V-J evenness. Clonotypes shared by more than one individual were considered public. TCRdb applied fastp at Q25 and MiXCR to the public reads, then kept only in-frame beta chains. When rows share a CDR3 protein, they turn into one entry using the most common DNA and genes. TCRdb's processing, not the authors' own work, is the source of the V and J calls. The sample yields 400,000 to 500,000 distinct CDR3 sequences; 14% were counted once. 17% of the sample belongs to the ten largest clones.

These same data were also listed under a study on T cells in Graves' hyperthyroidism and ophthalmopathy. As noted in the second study: Stable Graves' hyperthyroidism was defined as no progression to ophthalmopathy during 18 months of follow-up. The hyperthyroidism patients were between 18 and 65 years old and newly diagnosed, with a disease duration of less than 2 months. Patients with uncontrolled infections, other autoimmune diseases, pregnancy or lactation were excluded. Diagnoses relied on clinical symptoms, serum thyroxine and TRAb, thyroid ultrasound and orbital computed tomography. For the first round of RT-PCR on the TCR CDR3, the HTBI primer set was used together with the Qiagen OneStep RT-PCR kit. Blood samples also contained most of the expanded thyroid clonotypes (frequency above 0.001), which suggests that blood repertoires may reflect thyroid immune responses. A model built on a 13 V-J signature distinguished ophthalmopathy from stable hyperthyroidism, reaching 87.88% sensitivity and about 81% specificity in cross-validation and 80%/75% in testing. During validation, the model predicted progression to ophthalmopathy a median of approximately 6 months ahead of onset, with approximately 71% sensitivity and about 75% specificity. TCR V-J signatures able to tell the groups apart were searched for in a discovery cohort of approximately 95 patients, of whom around 42 had Graves' ophthalmopathy and roughly 57 had stable Graves' hyperthyroidism. Whether ophthalmopathy could be predicted prospectively was tested in an independent validation cohort made up of 18 to 20 hyperthyroidism patients plus 17 patients who later progressed to ophthalmopathy. For training and testing, the 95 to 100 patients in the discovery cohort were randomly divided in a 7:3 ratio. In addition, the study compared T-cell repertoires in thyroid tissue and in blood from six Graves' hyperthyroidism patients. Once sampling was done, hyperthyroidism patients were given methimazole at a starting dose of 30 mg daily, whereas ophthalmopathy patients were given high-dose intravenous methylprednisolone. A second multiplex PCR round built the libraries, followed by size selection and purification. Sequencing of the libraries was done on an Illumina HiSeq2000 using paired-end 100 bp reads. Raw data were processed with SOAPnuke, discarding reads with adapters, uncalled bases, mean Phred below 15, or no exact constant-primer or identifier match. High-quality paired reads were merged with COPE v1.2.5, and unique nucleotide sequences were defined as clonotypes. Clonotypes were aligned to IMGT TRBV, TRBD and TRBJ reference segments using MiTCR v1.1. Only V-J combinations with frequency above 0.0001, covering 99.2% of repertoires, were analysed. A TCS score was defined as the ratio of F50 (clonal expansion) to E x V (chaos), with BLOSUM62-based TCRdist applied between CDR3 peptides within each V-J. Welch's t-statistics and random forest reduced 450 to 600 V-J features to 10 to 15, which were used in a naive Bayes classifier (R e1071). Sample size was not statistically predetermined, and investigators were not blinded to group allocation. The paper reports TCR Vbeta CDR3 sequencing of over 130 peripheral blood samples: over 40 ophthalmopathy, fewer than 80 hyperthyroidism and approximately 17 progressor patients.

The sample here was peripheral blood mononuclear cells (PBMCs), taken at new diagnosis, from a patient treated with antithyroid drugs. The TCR comes from a woman aged 45-59 years with Graves disease. Donor details come from another sample of the same person, matched by shared clones.

The bases read TGCGCCAGCAGCTTGGGTGGCAGGGGGCGAGGAGACTATGGCTACACCTTC. The encoded protein is CASSLGGRGRGDYGYTF. The V and J genes are TRBV5-1 and TRBJ1-2, with 8 bases in between that match TRBD1. The germline V gene sets CDR1 to SGHRS and CDR2 to YFSETQ. Here V drops 0 bases and J drops 3 bases, and the junction holds 10 bases not matched to any gene. The CDR3 has 17 amino acids, counting the end cysteine and phenylalanine. Only the CDR3 DNA is retained, 51 bases long and in frame from the first base.